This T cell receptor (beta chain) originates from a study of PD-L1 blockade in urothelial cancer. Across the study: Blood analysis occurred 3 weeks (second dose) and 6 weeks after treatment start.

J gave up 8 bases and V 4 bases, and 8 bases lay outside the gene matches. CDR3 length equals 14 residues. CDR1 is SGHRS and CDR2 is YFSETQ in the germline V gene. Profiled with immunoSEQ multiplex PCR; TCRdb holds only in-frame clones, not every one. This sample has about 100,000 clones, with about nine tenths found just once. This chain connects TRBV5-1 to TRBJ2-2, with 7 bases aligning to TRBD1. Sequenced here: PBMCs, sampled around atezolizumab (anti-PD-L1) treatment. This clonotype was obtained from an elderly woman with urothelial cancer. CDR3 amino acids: CASSTGQRTGELFF. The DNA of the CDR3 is TGCGCCAGCAGCACGGGACAGAGGACGGGGGAGCTGTTTTTT.